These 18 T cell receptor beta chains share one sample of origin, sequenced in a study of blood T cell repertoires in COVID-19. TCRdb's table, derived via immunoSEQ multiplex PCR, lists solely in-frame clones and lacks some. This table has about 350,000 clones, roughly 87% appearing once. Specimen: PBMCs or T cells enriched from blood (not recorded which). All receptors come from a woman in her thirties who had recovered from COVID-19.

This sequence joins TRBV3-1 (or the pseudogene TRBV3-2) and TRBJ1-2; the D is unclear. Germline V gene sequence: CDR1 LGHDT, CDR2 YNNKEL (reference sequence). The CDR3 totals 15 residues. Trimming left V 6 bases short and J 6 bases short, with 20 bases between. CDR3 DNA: TGTGCCAGCAGGACTATAGGCTCTTCGTCGGATGGCTACACCTTC. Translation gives CASRTIGSSSDGYTF.

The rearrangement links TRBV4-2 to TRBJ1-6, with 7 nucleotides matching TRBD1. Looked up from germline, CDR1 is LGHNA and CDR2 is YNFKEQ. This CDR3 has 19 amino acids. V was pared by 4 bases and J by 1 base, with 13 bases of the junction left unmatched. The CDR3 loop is CASSPGGGTVKSYNSPLHF. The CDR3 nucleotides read TGTGCCAGCAGCCCCGGTGGAGGGACAGTTAAGTCCTATAATTCACCCCTCCACTTT.

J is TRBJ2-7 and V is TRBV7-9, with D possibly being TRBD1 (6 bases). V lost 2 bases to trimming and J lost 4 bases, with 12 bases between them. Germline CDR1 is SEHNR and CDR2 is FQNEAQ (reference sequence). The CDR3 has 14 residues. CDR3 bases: TGTGCCAGCAGCTTACAGGGGCGTGAGTACGAGCAGTACTTC. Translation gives CASSLQGREYEQYF.

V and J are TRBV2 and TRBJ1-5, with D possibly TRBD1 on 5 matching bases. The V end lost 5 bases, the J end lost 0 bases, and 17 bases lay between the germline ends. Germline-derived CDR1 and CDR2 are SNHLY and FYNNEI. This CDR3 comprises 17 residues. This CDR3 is CASSSLRRQYSNQPQHF. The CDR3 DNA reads TGTGCCAGCAGTTCCCTCCGGCGACAGTATAGCAATCAGCCCCAGCATTTT.

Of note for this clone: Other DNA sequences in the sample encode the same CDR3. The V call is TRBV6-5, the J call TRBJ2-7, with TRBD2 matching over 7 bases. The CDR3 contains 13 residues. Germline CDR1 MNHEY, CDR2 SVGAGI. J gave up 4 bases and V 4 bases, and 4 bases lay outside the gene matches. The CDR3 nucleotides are TGTGCCAGCAGTTCGAGGACTAGTTACGAGCAGTACTTC. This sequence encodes CASSSRTSYEQYF.

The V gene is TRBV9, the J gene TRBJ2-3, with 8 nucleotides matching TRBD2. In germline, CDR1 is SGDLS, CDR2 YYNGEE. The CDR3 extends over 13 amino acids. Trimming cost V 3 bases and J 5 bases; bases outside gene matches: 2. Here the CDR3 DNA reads TGTGCCAGCAGCGCCCTAGCGGGAGATACGCAGTATTTT. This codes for CASSALAGDTQYF.

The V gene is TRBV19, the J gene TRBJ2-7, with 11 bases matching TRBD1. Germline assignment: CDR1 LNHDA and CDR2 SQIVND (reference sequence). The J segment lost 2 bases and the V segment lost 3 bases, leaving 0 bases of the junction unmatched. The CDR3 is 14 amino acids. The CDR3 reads CASSMGQGAYEQYF. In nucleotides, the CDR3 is TGTGCCAGTAGTATGGGACAGGGGGCCTACGAGCAGTACTTC.

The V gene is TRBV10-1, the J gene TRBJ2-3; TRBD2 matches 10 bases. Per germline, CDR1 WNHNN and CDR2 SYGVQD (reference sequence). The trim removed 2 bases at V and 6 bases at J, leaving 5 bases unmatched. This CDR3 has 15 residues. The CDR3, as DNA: TGCGCCAGCAGTGAGGCGAGCGGGGGGGCCGATACGCAGTATTTT. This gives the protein CASSEASGGADTQYF.

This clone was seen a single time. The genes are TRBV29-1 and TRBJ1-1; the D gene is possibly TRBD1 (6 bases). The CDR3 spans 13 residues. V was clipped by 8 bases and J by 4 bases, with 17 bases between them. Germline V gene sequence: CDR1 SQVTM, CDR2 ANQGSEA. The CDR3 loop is CSPSWRGATEAFF. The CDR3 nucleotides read TGCAGCCCCTCTTGGCGGGGGGCCACTGAAGCTTTCTTT.

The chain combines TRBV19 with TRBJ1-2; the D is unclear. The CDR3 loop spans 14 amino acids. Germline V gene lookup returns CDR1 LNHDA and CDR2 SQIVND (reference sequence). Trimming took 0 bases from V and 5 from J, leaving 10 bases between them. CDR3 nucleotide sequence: TGTGCCAGTAGTATAGAGGCAGTCGATTATGGCTACACCTTC. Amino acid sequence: CASSIEAVDYGYTF.

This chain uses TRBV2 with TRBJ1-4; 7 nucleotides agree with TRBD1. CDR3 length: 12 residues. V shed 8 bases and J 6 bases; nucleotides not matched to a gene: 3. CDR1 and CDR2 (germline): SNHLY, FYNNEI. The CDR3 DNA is TGTGCCAGCCGGGACAGATATGAAAAACTGTTTTTT. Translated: CASRDRYEKLFF.

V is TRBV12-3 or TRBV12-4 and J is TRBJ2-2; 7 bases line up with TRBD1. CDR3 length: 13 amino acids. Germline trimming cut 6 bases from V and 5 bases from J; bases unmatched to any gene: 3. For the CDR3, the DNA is TGTGCCAGCAGGGTGGGACAGACCGGGGAGCTGTTTTTT. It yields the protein CASRVGQTGELFF.

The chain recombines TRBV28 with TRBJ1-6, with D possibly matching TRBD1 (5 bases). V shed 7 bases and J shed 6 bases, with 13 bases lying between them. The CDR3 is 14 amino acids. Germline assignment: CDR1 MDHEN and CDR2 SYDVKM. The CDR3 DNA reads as TGTGCCAGCAATGAACAGGTCCTTAATTCACCCCTCCACTTT. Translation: CASNEQVLNSPLHF.

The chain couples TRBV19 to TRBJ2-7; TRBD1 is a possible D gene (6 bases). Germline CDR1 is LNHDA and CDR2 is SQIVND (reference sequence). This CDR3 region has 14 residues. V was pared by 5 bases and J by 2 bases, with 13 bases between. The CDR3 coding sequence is TGTGCCAGTAGTGTCAACAGGGAAGCCTACGAGCAGTACTTC. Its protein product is CASSVNREAYEQYF.

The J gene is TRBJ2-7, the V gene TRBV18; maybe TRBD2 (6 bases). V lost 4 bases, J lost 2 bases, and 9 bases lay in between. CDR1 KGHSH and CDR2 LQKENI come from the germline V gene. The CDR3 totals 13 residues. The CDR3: CASSLAETYEQYF. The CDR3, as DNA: TGTGCCAGCTCACTAGCGGAGACCTACGAGCAGTACTTC.

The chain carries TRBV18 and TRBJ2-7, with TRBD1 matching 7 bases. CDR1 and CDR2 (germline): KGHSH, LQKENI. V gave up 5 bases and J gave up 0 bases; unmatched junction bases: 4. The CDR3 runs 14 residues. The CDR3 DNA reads TGTGCCAGCTCAGAATACAGGGGCTCCTACGAGCAGTACTTC. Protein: CASSEYRGSYEQYF. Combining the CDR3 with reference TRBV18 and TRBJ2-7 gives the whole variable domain NAGVMQNPRHLVRRRGQEARLRCSPMKGHSHVYWYRQLPEEGLKFMVYLQKENIIDESGMPKERFSAEFPKEGPSILRIQQVVRGDSAAYFCASSEYRGSYEQYFGPGTRLTVT.

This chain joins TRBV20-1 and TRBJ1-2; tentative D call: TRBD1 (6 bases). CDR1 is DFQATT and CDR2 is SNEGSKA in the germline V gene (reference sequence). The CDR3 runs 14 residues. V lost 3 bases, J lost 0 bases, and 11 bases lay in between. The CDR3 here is CSASGQLANYGYTF. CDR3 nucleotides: TGCAGTGCTAGTGGACAGCTAGCTAACTATGGCTACACCTTC.

The CDR3, as DNA: TGTGCCAGCAGCAAGGGACTAGCCGCCAGCTCCTACGAGCAGTACTTC. Translating it yields CASSKGLAASSYEQYF. This sequence joins TRBV21-1 and TRBJ2-7; TRBD2 is the table's D call, not checked against the DNA. TRBV21-1 is annotated as a pseudogene. The CDR3 is made up of 16 amino acids.